This TCR beta chain appears in the sequencing data of a study of CXCR3-negative and CXCR3-positive naive CD8 T cells. Study-level findings and limits: When CXCR3-positive naive cells were set against CXCR3-negative naive cells, the former had more hydrophobic TRB CDR3s. High diversity, comparable across both naive subsets, contrasted with much lower diversity in memory CD8+ cells.

The study made its TRB cDNA libraries by 5' RACE, adding UMI labels. TCRdb reanalyzed the 5' RACE reads and collapses them to one entry per CDR3 protein, without DNA. The sample's table shows over 95,000 distinct CDR3 sequences. Naivety in CD8+ T cells corresponded to a CD45RO-CCR7+CD27+CD95- phenotype. This CDR3 comprises 14 residues. Germline CDR1 SGHTA, CDR2 FQGTGA. About this clonotype: Its cognate antigen is unknown.

Specimen: naive CXCR3+ CD8+ T cells from blood. As for subset: CD45RO-CCR7+CD27+CD95- naive CD8+ T cells expressing CXCR3 (TNR3+). The sequence derives from a human donor in good health. Some clones in this sample may be carry-over from other donors' samples. The rearrangement uses TRBV7-3 and TRBJ2-3; TCRdb names TRBD2, which stays unverified in the absence of DNA. CDR3 sequence reads: CASSLLPPTDTQYF.